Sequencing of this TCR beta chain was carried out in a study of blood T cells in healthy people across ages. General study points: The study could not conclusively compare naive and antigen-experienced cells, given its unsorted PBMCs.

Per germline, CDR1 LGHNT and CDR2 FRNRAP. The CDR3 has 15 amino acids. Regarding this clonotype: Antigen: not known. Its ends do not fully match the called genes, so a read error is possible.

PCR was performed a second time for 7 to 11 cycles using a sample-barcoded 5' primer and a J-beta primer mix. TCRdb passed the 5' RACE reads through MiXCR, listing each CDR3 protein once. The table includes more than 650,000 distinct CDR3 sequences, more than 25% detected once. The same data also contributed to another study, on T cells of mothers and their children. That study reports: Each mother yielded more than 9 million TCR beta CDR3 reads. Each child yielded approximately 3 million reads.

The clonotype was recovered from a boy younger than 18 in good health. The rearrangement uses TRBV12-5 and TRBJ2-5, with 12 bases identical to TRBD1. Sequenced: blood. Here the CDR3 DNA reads TGTGCTAGTGGCTGGGACAGGGGGCCTCAAGAAACCCAGTACTTC. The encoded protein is CASGWDRGPQETQYF.